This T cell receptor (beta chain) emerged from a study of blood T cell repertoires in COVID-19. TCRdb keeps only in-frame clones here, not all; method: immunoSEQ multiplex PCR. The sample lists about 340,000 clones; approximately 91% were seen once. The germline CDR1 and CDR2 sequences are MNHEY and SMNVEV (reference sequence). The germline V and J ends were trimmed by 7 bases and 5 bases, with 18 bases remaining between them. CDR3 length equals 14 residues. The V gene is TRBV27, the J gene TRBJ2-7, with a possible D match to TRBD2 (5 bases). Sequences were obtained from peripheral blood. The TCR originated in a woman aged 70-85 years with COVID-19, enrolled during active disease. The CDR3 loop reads CASTFNGVPNEQYF. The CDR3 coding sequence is TGTGCCAGCACTTTTAACGGGGTGCCTAACGAGCAGTACTTC.